The 29 T cell receptor beta chains given below trace back to one sample, sequenced in a study of shared clonotypes between healthy human individuals. Profiling relied on immunoSEQ multiplex PCR, and the TCRdb table lists in-frame clones only, not all of them. This sample has roughly 1 million clones, with more than 65% found just once. Sequences were obtained from memory CD4+ T cells sorted from blood. Subset meaning: CD45RA-negative fraction. The source is a man between 18 and 29 years old in good health.

The genes are TRBV4-3 and TRBJ1-6, with a possible D match to TRBD1 (5 bases). The CDR3 extends over 15 amino acids. Trimming cost V 5 bases and J 7 bases, with 15 bases left between them. Germline V gene data show CDR1 as LGHNA and CDR2 as YSLEER. CDR3: CASSGQWGGNSPLHF. DNA for the CDR3: TGCGCCAGCAGCGGACAATGGGGGGGAAATTCACCCCTCCACTTT.

CDR3 in DNA: TGTGCCAGCAGCTCGAGTCCCCGGCCCCAGCATTTT. It specifies CASSSSPRPQHF. The gene calls are TRBV7-9 and TRBJ1-5; D is undetermined. The V and J ends lost 4 bases and 9 bases respectively, with 10 bases between them. This CDR3 spans 12 amino acids. Germline lookup yields CDR1 SEHNR and CDR2 FQNEAQ (reference sequence).

CDR3 loop: CASSQDRGTSGPPYEQYF. The CDR3 region has the DNA TGCGCCAGCAGCCAAGATAGGGGGACTAGCGGCCCGCCCTACGAGCAGTACTTC. V is TRBV4-1 and J is TRBJ2-7; TRBD2 matches 11 bases. V shed 0 bases and J 2 bases; nucleotides not matched to a gene: 9. Germline V lookup: CDR1 MGHRA, CDR2 YSYEKL. This CDR3 region has 18 residues.

This chain connects TRBV5-5 to TRBJ2-7; the match to TRBD2 covers 11 bases. V trimming: 0 bases; J trimming: 2 bases; junction bases outside the gene matches: 7. The CDR3 extends over 17 amino acids. From germline, CDR1 is SGHKS and CDR2 YYEKEE (reference sequence). The CDR3 region is CASSLGLAGSGAYEQYF. CDR3 nucleotides: TGTGCCAGCAGCTTGGGACTAGCGGGAAGTGGAGCCTACGAGCAGTACTTC.

The V gene is TRBV6-1, the J gene TRBJ2-7; no firm D call. Germline CDR1 and CDR2: MNHNS and SASEGT. V was cut by 1 base and J by 12 bases, with 13 bases left in between. This CDR3 has 12 amino acids. In DNA, the CDR3 is TGTGCCAGCAGTGAAGGGGTCACCCCGTGGTACTTC. This codes for CASSEGVTPWYF.

The CDR3 sequence: CATSRDLDPYGYTF. The CDR3 coding sequence is TGTGCCACCAGCAGAGATCTGGACCCCTATGGCTACACCTTC. This chain uses TRBV15 with TRBJ1-2; D is unresolved. This CDR3 contains 14 residues. V lost 0 bases and J lost 4, with 9 bases in between. CDR1 and CDR2 from the germline V gene are LNHNV and YYDKDF (reference sequence).

This clone was detected once. This chain links TRBV18 with TRBJ1-4; no clear D. V dropped 0 bases and J dropped 0 bases, with 5 bases sitting between them. Germline lookup yields CDR1 KGHSH and CDR2 LQKENI. The CDR3 extends over 15 amino acids. CDR3 protein: CASSPPQTTNEKLFF. CDR3 nucleotides: TGTGCCAGCTCACCACCCCAGACAACTAATGAAAAACTGTTTTTT.

V and J are TRBV27 and TRBJ2-7, with a tentative D call TRBD2 (5 bases). Trimming removed 2 bases at V and 4 bases at J, with 12 bases between. This CDR3 is 14 amino acids long. The germline CDR1 and CDR2 sequences are MNHEY and SMNVEV (reference sequence). Here the CDR3 reads CASSLQSGWYEQYF. In nucleotides, the CDR3 is TGTGCCAGCAGTTTACAGTCGGGGTGGTACGAGCAGTACTTC.

The chain employs TRBV5-1 and TRBJ1-3, with D perhaps matching TRBD1 (5 bases). CDR1 is SGHRS, CDR2 YFSETQ, per germline. Trimming left V 4 bases short and J 2 bases short, with 16 bases between. The CDR3 sequence is 16 residues long. The CDR3 nucleotides read TGCGCCAGCAGCCCTTCCCGACAGAGTCCTGGAAACACCATATATTTT. This translates into CASSPSRQSPGNTIYF.

This clone was detected ten times or more. V gene TRBV19 combines with J gene TRBJ1-5; possible D gene TRBD1, 5 bases. The CDR3 covers 14 residues. Germline assignment: CDR1 LNHDA and CDR2 SQIVND (reference sequence). The V gene lost 5 bases and the J gene lost 2 bases, with 10 bases spanning the gap. This CDR3 reads CASSDGAGNQPQHF. The CDR3 DNA follows: TGTGCCAGTAGTGACGGGGCTGGCAATCAGCCCCAGCATTTT.

This clone has only a few counts. The chain links TRBV11-2 to TRBJ1-4; the D gene is possibly TRBD1 (6 bases). The CDR3 contains 13 residues. V was pared by 7 bases and J by 8 bases, with 14 bases between. Germline V gene sequence: CDR1 SGHAT, CDR2 FQNNGV. The CDR3, as DNA: TGTGCCAGCACAAATCGGCAGGGGGAAAAACTGTTTTTT. It yields the protein CASTNRQGEKLFF.

The J gene is TRBJ2-3, the V gene TRBV11-2, with 10 bases lining up with TRBD2. The CDR3 sequence is 17 residues long. Germline CDR1 is SGHAT and CDR2 is FQNNGV. After removal of 1 base from V and 1 base from J, the junction contained 5 bases not matched to a gene. The CDR3 nucleotides read TGTGCCAGCAGCTTAGTTTCCGGGACTAGCGGCACAGATACGCAGTATTTT. Its protein product is CASSLVSGTSGTDTQYF. The full variable domain, its missing parts supplied by reference TRBV11-2 and TRBJ2-3, is EAGVAQSPRYKIIEKRQSVAFWCNPISGHATLYWYQQILGQGPKLLIQFQNNGVVDDSQLPKDRFSAERLKGVDSTLKIQPAKLEDSAVYLCASSLVSGTSGTDTQYFGPGTRLTVL.

The V call is TRBV6-4, the J call TRBJ1-5; 10 nucleotides line up with TRBD1. Germline assignment: CDR1 MRHNA and CDR2 SNTAGT. The CDR3 is 17 residues long. Trimming removed 6 bases from V and 5 bases from J; junction bases left unmatched: 13. CDR3 amino acids: CASRVRQGAYRYQPQHF. CDR3 sequence (DNA): TGTGCCAGCAGAGTGAGACAGGGGGCGTATAGGTATCAGCCCCAGCATTTT.

The rearrangement uses TRBV29-1 and TRBJ1-1; 7 bases match TRBD1. This CDR3 is built from 15 residues. Germline CDR1 and CDR2: SQVTM and ANQGSEA. With 7 bases clipped from V and 1 base from J, the junction kept 12 bases outside the gene matches. The CDR3 DNA reads as TGCAGCGCCAACAGGGGAGCCACAGAGAACACTGAAGCTTTCTTT. Translating it yields CSANRGATENTEAFF.

The gene calls are TRBV9 and TRBJ1-6; D is possibly TRBD1 (6 bases). Germline V gene lookup returns CDR1 SGDLS and CDR2 YYNGEE. The CDR3 has 14 amino acids. Trimming shortened V by 3 bases and J by 5 bases, and 9 bases separated the two germline ends. The CDR3 loop reads CASSARTDNSPLHF. DNA of the CDR3: TGTGCCAGCAGCGCCAGGACAGATAATTCACCCCTCCACTTT.

About this clone itself: Relative to the germline gene, one junction end is altered; a read error may explain this. V and J are TRBV28 and TRBJ1-2; D is perhaps TRBD1 (5 bases). Germline V gene lookup returns CDR1 MDHEN and CDR2 SYDVKM. CDR3 length: 17 residues. CDR3 protein: CASRPGTDGSGIYRYTF. The DNA of the CDR3 is TGTGCCAGCAGACCCGGGACCGACGGCTCGGGGATCTATCGCTACACCTTC.

This clone was recorded once. The J gene is TRBJ2-1, the V gene TRBV10-3; TRBD2 matches at 8 bases. This CDR3 region has 16 residues. The V gene's germline CDR1 is ENHRY and CDR2 SYGVKD. With V trimmed by 3 bases and J by 3 bases, 7 bases remained unmatched. CDR3 in amino acids: CAISDQAGEIYNEQFF. The DNA for the CDR3 is TGTGCCATCAGTGACCAAGCGGGGGAGATCTACAATGAGCAGTTCTTC.

V and J are TRBV6-1 and TRBJ1-6, with a weak D call TRBD1 (5 bases). The CDR3 covers 15 residues. The V and J ends lost 4 bases and 7 bases respectively, with 14 bases between them. Germline V gene lookup returns CDR1 MNHNS and CDR2 SASEGT. The CDR3 bases are TGTGCCAGCAGTGTCTTGGGGGAGGGGAATTCACCCCTCCACTTT. This gives the protein CASSVLGEGNSPLHF.

This chain joins TRBV2 and TRBJ2-7, with a tentative D call TRBD1 (6 bases). The V end lost 8 bases, the J end lost 7 bases, and 15 bases lay between the germline ends. CDR3 size: 12 residues. CDR1 is SNHLY and CDR2 is FYNNEI in the germline V gene. The CDR3 loop reads CASGSGEWEQYF. CDR3 DNA: TGTGCCAGCGGTTCAGGGGAGTGGGAGCAGTACTTC.

In this sample, this clone turned up a few times. This rearrangement joins TRBV11-2 to TRBJ2-1; 7 bases match TRBD1. CDR3 length equals 15 residues. The V gene end was trimmed by 5 bases and the J gene end by 10 bases; junction bases not matched to a gene: 14. Germline loops: CDR1 SGHAT, CDR2 FQNNGV. In DNA, the CDR3 is TGTGCCAGCAGCAAAACCGGGACAGTAGGCGGAGAGCAGTTCTTC. Its protein product is CASSKTGTVGGEQFF.

This chain links TRBV11-3 with TRBJ2-5; D call uncertain. The CDR3 consists of 13 residues. V lost 5 bases, J lost 1 base, and 8 bases lay in between. The germline gives CDR1 SGHNT, CDR2 YENEEA. CDR3 loop: CASSPDGQETQYF. CDR3 in DNA: TGTGCCAGCAGCCCCGACGGCCAAGAGACCCAGTACTTC.

This chain connects TRBV7-2 to TRBJ2-1, with TRBD2 as a possible D gene (6 bases). Looked up from germline, CDR1 is SGHTA and CDR2 is FQGNSA. The V end lost 4 bases, the J end lost 4 bases, and 14 bases lay between the germline ends. The CDR3 is 15 residues long. CDR3 DNA sequence: TGTGCCAGCAGCTCCTCCGGGCGGGAATACAATGAGCAGTTCTTC. It yields the protein CASSSSGREYNEQFF. Filled out from reference TRBV7-2 and TRBJ2-1, the complete variable domain reads GAGVSQSPSNKVTEKGKDVELRCDPISGHTALYWYRQSLGQGLEFLIYFQGNSAPDKSGLPSDRFSAERTGGSVSTLTIQRTQQEDSAVYLCASSSSGREYNEQFFGPGTRLTVL.

The chain is built from TRBV19 and TRBJ2-5; D could derive from TRBD1 or TRBD2 (5 bases each). There are 15 residues in the CDR3. Trimming left V 3 bases short and J 5 bases short, with 16 bases between. Germline V gene lookup returns CDR1 LNHDA and CDR2 SQIVND (reference sequence). CDR3 sequence: CASSIEVGGSETQYF. CDR3 nucleotides: TGTGCCAGTAGTATCGAGGTTGGGGGATCGGAGACCCAGTACTTC.

The chain employs TRBV6-1 and TRBJ2-7; D gene uncertain. Germline lookup yields CDR1 MNHNS and CDR2 SASEGT. The CDR3 consists of 10 residues. V lost 8 bases, J lost 0 bases, and 2 bases lay in between. The CDR3, as DNA: TGTGCCAGCGCCTCCTACGAGCAGTACTTC. This gives the protein CASASYEQYF.

CDR3 DNA: TGTGCCAGCAGCGCGACTAGCGGGCGGGATACGCAGTATTTT. It translates to CASSATSGRDTQYF. The chain couples TRBV7-2 to TRBJ2-3; 10 positions match TRBD2. CDR3 length equals 14 residues. V was clipped by 5 bases and J by 6 bases; unmatched bases: 5. Looked up from germline, CDR1 is SGHTA and CDR2 is FQGNSA.

This rearrangement joins TRBV19 to TRBJ1-6, with D possibly being TRBD1 (6 bases). Per germline, CDR1 LNHDA and CDR2 SQIVND (reference sequence). CDR3 length equals 15 residues. V lost 5 bases and J 7 bases, leaving 15 bases between the germline ends. The CDR3 DNA is TGTGCCAGTAGTTTGTCCGGACAGTCGAATTCACCCCTCCACTTT. Translation gives CASSLSGQSNSPLHF.

The J gene is TRBJ1-6, the V gene TRBV18; D gene ambiguous. Between the trimmed V and J ends, which lost 3 bases and 7 bases, there was a span of 16 bases. Germline CDR1 and CDR2: KGHSH and LQKENI. The CDR3 totals 16 residues. The CDR3 loop reads CASSPQTVSVNSPLHF. CDR3 bases: TGTGCCAGCTCACCTCAGACGGTCAGCGTGAATTCACCCCTCCACTTT.

The V gene is TRBV15, the J gene TRBJ2-1; D is tentatively TRBD1 or TRBD2 (5 bases each). Germline CDR1 is LNHNV and CDR2 is YYDKDF (reference sequence). CDR3 length equals 12 residues. Trimming stripped 4 bases from V and 7 bases from J, with 8 bases between. CDR3 region: CATSIRENEQFF. The CDR3 DNA reads as TGTGCCACCAGCATCAGGGAGAATGAGCAGTTCTTC.

Only one count was recorded for this clone. V gene TRBV18 combines with J gene TRBJ2-3, with D unresolved. Germline CDR1 is KGHSH and CDR2 is LQKENI. Deletions cut 3 bases from V and 5 bases from J, with 9 bases between. This CDR3 spans 13 amino acids. The CDR3 protein is CASSPNPLDTQYF. The CDR3 nucleotides are TGTGCCAGCTCACCTAATCCTCTAGATACGCAGTATTTT. Drawing the rest from reference TRBV18 and TRBJ2-3, the complete variable domain is NAGVMQNPRHLVRRRGQEARLRCSPMKGHSHVYWYRQLPEEGLKFMVYLQKENIIDESGMPKERFSAEFPKEGPSILRIQQVVRGDSAAYFCASSPNPLDTQYFGPGTRLTVL.